This TCR beta chain was documented in a study of cytomegalovirus exposure and HLA in healthy donors (dated by TCRdb to about 2017). As for the study more broadly: An earlier analysis of approximately 640 of the donors reported more than 250 Gb of sequence data and roughly 110 million unique TCR beta sequences from about 179 million T cells. An early release covering about 600 HLA-typed donors comprised about 300 gigabases of sequencing data and about 90 million unique TCR sequences. Of the roughly 400 genotyped donors, roughly 76% were placed in the genetic ancestry cluster associated with self-reported Caucasian donors. The study aimed to test whether signatures of past pathogen exposure could be identified by cataloging public T cell receptors. Using immunosequencing, the study profiled T cell repertoires from fewer than 700 subjects and related those repertoires to cytomegalovirus serostatus. A separate validation cohort of 100 to 150 different subjects was used in addition to the 666-subject first cohort. The study combined high-throughput TCR immunosequencing, statistical association of individual TCRs with disease status, and machine learning to predict cytomegalovirus infection status. In a later analysis, previously published TCR beta repertoires from 550 to 750 donors were re-analyzed and high-resolution HLA genotyping was added so that TCR occurrence patterns could be studied. In the later analysis, no new phenotypic data were used to find candidate immune exposures; instead, reliance was placed on TCR beta sequences and their occurrence across donors. In an earlier analysis of roughly 580 of the donors, high-throughput TCR beta sequencing was used to judge whether each TCR beta V gene segment behaved as functional or pseudogenic. Donor age, sex, ethnicity and CMV serostatus were collected together with the repertoire data. A later genetic analysis took genome-wide SNP genotypes for 398 of the 666 donors and used that subset as a discovery cohort. All discovery cohort repertoires had been generated on a single sequencing platform. Class I and class II HLA loci were covered by the typing at four-digit resolution. Typing coverage differed by locus: A, B, C, DRB1 and DQB1 were typed in roughly 620-640 donors, DQA1 in around 500, DPA1 in 600 to 610, and DPB1 in 400 to 490. Five DR-DQ haplotypes were treated as single units for association and clustering because of strong linkage in the cohort. Among over 350 genotyped donors of the cohort, an average of around 240,000 unique TCR beta nucleotide sequences were sequenced per donor, 15% to 20% of them non-productive.

Worth noting for this clone: Its antigen is still unknown. Per-nucleotide qualities are absent, and no much larger clonotype sits a single base away.

Library construction relied on the immunoSEQ multiplex PCR assay. A mixture of 60 forward primers for TCR Vbeta segments and 13 reverse primers for TCR Jbeta segments was used in the multiplex PCR. A multiplex PCR assay on genomic DNA amplified the CDR3 region of rearranged TCR beta genes. Amplified TCR beta libraries were sequenced as 87-base-pair reads on the Illumina HiSeq System. As for the authors' bioinformatics: A later analysis tallied about 77 million unique TCR beta chains across the 666 repertoires, and approximately 11 million of those chains were shared by two or more donors. To remove PCR and sequencing errors, raw reads were error-corrected and collapsed into unique sequences using a nearest-neighbor algorithm that merged closely related sequences. CDR3 sequences were aligned to IMGT reference sequences to assign V, D and J gene segments. For a sequence to be retained, a match of at least six nucleotides to both a V gene segment and a J gene segment was required. A rearrangement was called productive if the CDR3 had no stop codons and remained in frame with V and J, and every other rearrangement was called non-productive. CDR3 was defined according to IMGT convention as the region running from the second conserved V-encoded cysteine to the conserved J-encoded phenylalanine. In an earlier analysis of more than 550 of the donors, sequences lacking an unambiguous match to a single V gene segment were excluded. In an earlier analysis of roughly 500 of the donors, V segments were called functional above 56.7% productive rearrangements and were called segregating when the between-donor standard deviation exceeded 5%. To diagnose cytomegalovirus status from the catalog of TCR beta chain sequences, a statistical classification framework was built. In a later analysis, TCR nucleotide sequences were compared against IMGT/GENE-DB human TR gene sequences so that V and J genes could be assigned. A later analysis assigned CDR3 sequences and most-parsimonious VDJ recombination scenarios with the TCRdist pipeline. In a later analysis, every TCR beta chain was defined by the combination of its CDR3 amino acid sequence and its V-gene family, and reads without a unique V-gene family were dropped. To address suspected cross-contamination and a sequencing artifact, a later analysis removed 592 highly shared, low-generation-probability nucleotide sequences. In a later analysis, a clonal expansion index was calculated for each public chain from normalized within-repertoire ranks of inferred template counts. In a later analysis, generation probabilities were computed with a VDJ recombination model fitted to out-of-frame rearrangements, and the resulting probabilities were checked against IGoR. Hypergeometric tests were used in a later analysis to score TCR-TCR, TCR-HLA and TCR-CMV co-occurrence, with a repertoire-size bias correction applied to the TCR pairs. False discovery rates were estimated in a later analysis by permuting HLA or CMV assignments 20 times. In a later analysis, co-occurring TCRs were grouped using DBSCAN, with TCRdist sequence similarity added in when clustering inside HLA-allele-positive subsets. Co-occurrence clustering excluded repertoires with fewer than 30,000 or more than 120,000 public chains, plus five with anomalous nucleotide sharing. Here the immuneACCESS table is served through TCRdb, limited to in-frame sequences with V and J called. Missing clones are a known gap in these copies; in checked studies unresolved V genes cover under half, and the rest lacks a known reason. Clone size and the V and J calls come from that table; the DNA yielded D and trimming. The sample data list around 70,000 clones, and about three quarters of these were observed just once. Roughly an eighth of the sample comes from the top ten.

What the work shows at the level of the full study, not this receptor alone: A cluster of highly shared sequence variants was judged likely to be a technical artifact of the sequencing pipeline. The classifier was reported to diagnose cytomegalovirus status with high specificity and sensitivity in both the original and validation cohorts. Compared with the roughly 600-donor mean, donors in an Asian-associated ancestry cluster had fewer N-insertions in productive TCRs, according to a later genetic analysis. In vitro tests confirmed that a few of the cytomegalovirus-associated TCR beta chains recognize cytomegalovirus antigens. Because HLA typing was missing for some donors at each locus, association tests included only the typed subset. A further reported finding was that TCR beta sequences accurately predicted the HLA-A and HLA-B alleles for most subjects in the first cohort. In this cohort, only TCR beta chains were sequenced, and detectable features were limited by the absence of alpha or paired-chain data. Several of the top co-occurrence clusters appeared to be linked to parvovirus B19, influenza, CMV and Epstein-Barr virus, according to a later analysis. The authors suggested that the approach could potentially be extended to other disease states and immunological phenotypes. A later analysis associated about 16,000 TCR beta sequences with specific HLA alleles at a false discovery rate of 0.05. Most TCR sequences were seen in very few donors, while some public TCRs were found in many individuals. A later analysis found that most CMV-associated TCR beta chains appeared HLA-restricted, with HLA associations seemingly driven largely by CMV exposure. Because counts were too low, around 17 rarely observed V segments, including chromosome 9 orphons, were left out of the earlier analysis of 500 to 750 of the donors. Some IMGT-functional V segments, including TRBV6-2 and TRBV6-3, could not be told apart with the 87-base-pair reads, so those segments were excluded. The presence/absence analyses assumed that sequencing depth was roughly uniform across donors, and that assumption may not be true. In a later analysis, HLA-associated TCR beta chains were found to be more clonally expanded and to have lower generation probabilities than equally common non-associated chains. According to a later analysis, TCR association rates differed among HLA loci, with DRB1 alleles showing the most associated TCRs and HLA-C alleles showing the fewest. A later genetic analysis associated a missense DCLRE1C variant with V-gene and J-gene trimming of TCR beta chains, and an independent cohort replicated the association. The study listed 164 TCR beta chains as associated with cytomegalovirus. When HLA alleles, especially DR and DQ, strongly co-occurred, TCR associations were difficult to assign to individual alleles. In an earlier analysis of approximately 590 of the donors, most TCR beta V segments appeared in productive rearrangements about 87% or about 30% of the time, broadly matching IMGT annotations. Linkage disequilibrium might explain the correlated functional status among segregating V segments, but an unknown experimental factor could not be ruled out. The only immune exposure information available for the cohort was CMV serostatus.

The cohort was made up of roughly 670 healthy bone marrow donors. All cohort members were sampled while nominally healthy, although unrecorded immune exposures were likely present. The donor was CMV seropositive and belonged to the group of more than 250 seropositive cohort members. A peripheral blood sample was provided by each donor, and peripheral blood mononuclear cells were used for TCR beta sequencing. Genomic DNA extraction from the blood cell samples was performed with the Qiagen DNeasy Blood Extraction Kit. The germline V gene encodes CDR1 MNHEY and CDR2 SVGAGI. The CDR3 spans 15 residues, from the cysteine through the phenylalanine. The DNA shown is the 45-base CDR3, in frame from base 1. V loses 2 bases at its end and J loses 7 bases; junction bases beyond the gene matches: 7.

This TCR derives from a woman in her thirties or forties in good health and CMV-seropositive. Sequencing was performed on PBMCs. The chain is assembled from TRBV6-5 and TRBJ2-1, and TRBD2 aligns with 8 junction nucleotides. The DNA is TGTGCCAGCAGTTACGGTGCGGGGGGAAGAAATGAGCAGTTCTTC. Translation gives CASSYGAGGRNEQFF.